This entry lists 14 T cell receptor beta chains sequenced from one sample in a study of blood T cell repertoires in COVID-19. Generated by immunoSEQ multiplex PCR, the TCRdb table keeps only in-frame clones and is missing some. The sample records around 250,000 clones, under 90% being singletons. Sequencing was carried out using peripheral blood. The receptors were gathered from a woman aged 40 to 49 who had recovered from COVID-19.

The CDR3 spells CASSLAGRVDQPQHF. In DNA form, the CDR3 reads TGTGCCAGCAGCTTAGCGGGCAGGGTGGATCAGCCCCAGCATTTT. The V call is TRBV7-9, the J call TRBJ1-5, with D perhaps TRBD1 (5 bases). The CDR3 length is 15 residues. The V and J ends lost 0 bases and 5 bases respectively, with 11 bases between them. Germline V gene lookup returns CDR1 SEHNR and CDR2 FQNEAQ (reference sequence).

The gene calls are TRBV6-5 and TRBJ2-2, with D possibly being TRBD1 (6 bases). Germline V gene lookup returns CDR1 MNHEY and CDR2 SVGAGI. Trimming removed 4 bases from V and 0 bases from J, with 9 bases in between. CDR3 length: 15 residues. The DNA for the CDR3 is TGTGCCAGCAGTTCAGGACAGTCGAACACCGGGGAGCTGTTTTTT. Translated: CASSSGQSNTGELFF.

The rearrangement links TRBV6-5 to TRBJ2-7; D gene uncertain. Germline V gene lookup returns CDR1 MNHEY and CDR2 SVGAGI. Trimming shortened V by 6 bases and J by 3 bases, and 12 bases separated the two germline ends. CDR3 length: 13 amino acids. The CDR3 DNA reads as TGTGCCAGCAGGGCCGCTGGCGGCTACGAGCAGTACTTC. Translated: CASRAAGGYEQYF.

The V call is TRBV7-9, the J call TRBJ2-3; 10 nucleotides match TRBD2. V lost 7 bases, J lost 2 bases, and 15 bases stayed unmatched. The CDR3 extends over 18 amino acids. CDR1 and CDR2 from the germline V gene are SEHNR and FQNEAQ (reference sequence). The CDR3, as DNA: TGTGCCAGCACCATAGCGGGGAGCGGGAGGGCCCTCACAGATACGCAGTATTTT. Its protein is CASTIAGSGRALTDTQYF.

Turning to this clone: A much larger clonotype is one base distant, so this may be a read error. This chain uses TRBV27 with TRBJ1-5; D may be TRBD1 (5 bases). The length of the CDR3 is 14 residues. V shed 2 bases and J shed 4 bases, with 9 bases lying between them. Germline CDR1 MNHEY, CDR2 SMNVEV (reference sequence). The CDR3 DNA is TGTGCCAGCAGTTTACGGGGGGGGAATCAGCCCCAGCATTTT. Encoded protein: CASSLRGGNQPQHF.

This clone was counted once. This sequence joins TRBV2 and TRBJ2-3, with 7 bases matching TRBD2. V was pared by 2 bases and J by 2 bases, with 4 bases of the junction left unmatched. Per the germline V gene, CDR1 is SNHLY and CDR2 is FYNNEI. This CDR3 region has 15 residues. The CDR3, as DNA: TGTGCCAGCAGTGAATGGGGGGGGAACACAGATACGCAGTATTTT. It translates to CASSEWGGNTDTQYF. Supplemented by reference TRBV2 and TRBJ2-3, the full variable domain reads EPEVTQTPSHQVTQMGQEVILRCVPISNHLYFYWYRQILGQKVEFLVSFYNNEISEKSEIFDDQFSVERPDGSNFTLKIRSTKLEDSAMYFCASSEWGGNTDTQYFGPGTRLTVL.

The genes are TRBV6-5 and TRBJ1-1; D might be TRBD1 (5 bases). V was cut by 7 bases and J by 4 bases, with 10 bases left in between. CDR1 and CDR2 (germline): MNHEY, SVGAGI. The CDR3 has 12 amino acids. The CDR3: CASIEQGTEAFF. The CDR3 nucleotides are TGTGCCAGCATAGAGCAGGGCACTGAAGCTTTCTTT.

This sequence joins TRBV28 and TRBJ2-7; TRBD2 matches at 11 bases. J was trimmed by 2 bases and V by 5 bases; bases with no gene match: 14. Germline V lookup: CDR1 MDHEN, CDR2 SYDVKM. The CDR3 is 18 amino acids. The DNA of the CDR3 is TGTGCCAGCAGTCCGGACCTCCTAGCGGGAGGATTTGCCTACGAGCAGTACTTC. Translated: CASSPDLLAGGFAYEQYF.

The chain recombines TRBV28 with TRBJ2-7; the match to TRBD1 covers 8 bases. V gave up 5 bases and J gave up 5 bases; unmatched junction bases: 5. Germline V CDR1 and CDR2: MDHEN, SYDVKM. The CDR3 totals 13 residues. The CDR3 region is CASSGQGLDEQYF. The CDR3 DNA is TGTGCCAGCAGTGGACAGGGTTTGGACGAGCAGTACTTC.

This chain connects TRBV5-1 to TRBJ2-5, with 7 nucleotides matching TRBD1. Unmatched junction bases numbered 5, after V lost 4 bases and J lost 2 bases. The CDR3 sequence is 14 residues long. Looked up from germline, CDR1 is SGHRS and CDR2 is YFSETQ. As DNA, the CDR3 is TGCGCCAGCAGCCACGACAGGGCACAAGAGACCCAGTACTTC. Encoded protein: CASSHDRAQETQYF.

This chain links TRBV14 with TRBJ2-7, with TRBD2 identical over 11 bases. CDR1 and CDR2 (germline): SGHDN, FVKESK. V was pared by 4 bases and J by 2 bases, with 4 bases of the junction left unmatched. The CDR3 spans 15 residues. The CDR3 protein is CASSLALAGAYEQYF. DNA of the CDR3: TGTGCCAGCAGCCTGGCACTAGCGGGAGCCTACGAGCAGTACTTC. Full variable domain (missing parts from reference TRBV14 and TRBJ2-7): EAGVTQFPSHSVIEKGQTVTLRCDPISGHDNLYWYRRVMGKEIKFLLHFVKESKQDESGMPNNRFLAERTGGTYSTLKVQPAELEDSGVYFCASSLALAGAYEQYFGPGTRLTVT.

The V call is TRBV27, the J call TRBJ2-2; D remains unclear. With 9 bases removed from V and 4 bases from J, the gap between germline ends came to 12 bases. Germline lookup yields CDR1 MNHEY and CDR2 SMNVEV (reference sequence). The CDR3 has 13 residues. CDR3 in amino acids: CASRSRATGELFF. As DNA, the CDR3 is TGTGCCAGTCGGTCTCGAGCCACCGGGGAGCTGTTTTTT.

The gene calls are TRBV4-1 and TRBJ2-7; 10 nucleotides match TRBD1. Germline V CDR1 and CDR2: MGHRA, YSYEKL. This CDR3 contains 16 residues. Trimming at V came to 5 bases and at J to 3 bases, leaving 10 bases not matched to a gene. CDR3 DNA: TGCGCCAGCAGCGAGATCGGGACAGGGGCGGTCTACGAGCAGTACTTC. Residues: CASSEIGTGAVYEQYF.

J is TRBJ2-7 and V is TRBV2, with 10 bases that match TRBD1. This CDR3 spans 14 amino acids. Germline V gives CDR1 SNHLY, CDR2 FYNNEI. After removal of 7 bases from V and 5 bases from J, the junction contained 8 bases not matched to a gene. The CDR3 loop reads CASKVGTGANEQYF. DNA for the CDR3: TGTGCCAGCAAGGTTGGGACAGGGGCCAACGAGCAGTACTTC. The whole variable domain, filled in from reference TRBV2 and TRBJ2-7, reads EPEVTQTPSHQVTQMGQEVILRCVPISNHLYFYWYRQILGQKVEFLVSFYNNEISEKSEIFDDQFSVERPDGSNFTLKIRSTKLEDSAMYFCASKVGTGANEQYFGPGTRLTVT.